One sample yielded the 10 T cell receptor beta chains listed below, sequenced in a study of post-analysis software for immune sequencing data. General study points: Compared with controls, patients had more of about five TRBV segments, including TRBV5-6, TRBV5-1 and TRBV20-1.

Researchers reported that TCR beta cDNA libraries carried unique molecular identifiers. TCRdb used MiXCR to reprocess the PCR reads, holding one entry per CDR3 protein. Among around 710,000 distinct CDR3 sequences listed, 35% to 55% were seen once. The antigens for these receptors are not known. Source material: blood. Source of these receptors: a girl between 10 and 17 years old with multiple sclerosis.

This clonotype appeared a single time. This chain links TRBV3-1 with TRBJ2-7; D might be TRBD2 (6 bases). Deletions cut 10 bases from V and 0 bases from J, with 10 bases between. The CDR3 spans 12 residues. Germline V CDR1 and CDR2: LGHDT, YNNKEL (reference sequence). This CDR3 is CATRGSSYEQYF. CDR3 nucleotide sequence: TGTGCCACCCGGGGGAGCTCCTACGAGCAGTACTTC.

This clonotype occurred a few times. V is TRBV6-6 and J is TRBJ2-7, with D possibly being TRBD1 (6 bases). The CDR3 consists of 15 residues. The germline V gene encodes CDR1 MNHNY and CDR2 SVGAGI (reference sequence). V lost 7 bases, J lost 3 bases, and 19 bases lay in between. This CDR3 is CASTEGDAGLYEQYF. The CDR3 bases are TGTGCCAGCACCGAGGGGGACGCCGGTCTCTACGAGCAGTACTTC.

The J gene is TRBJ1-5, the V gene TRBV4-1; D is possibly TRBD1 (6 bases). The CDR3 contains 15 residues. CDR1 MGHRA and CDR2 YSYEKL come from the germline V gene. Deletions cut 0 bases from V and 5 bases from J, with 11 bases between. CDR3 DNA: TGCGCCAGCAGCCAAGATGCAGGGGCAGATCAGCCCCAGCATTTT. Its protein product is CASSQDAGADQPQHF.

The V and J genes are TRBV3-1 and TRBJ2-5; 8 positions agree with TRBD1. Germline V CDR1 and CDR2: LGHDT, YNNKEL (reference sequence). Trimming took 8 bases from V and 0 from J; bases not matched to a gene: 2. This CDR3 has 13 residues. The CDR3 sequence is CASGDRNQETQYF. CDR3 bases: TGTGCCAGCGGGGACAGGAACCAAGAGACCCAGTACTTC.

Of note for this clonotype: The junction differs from germline at one of its ends, possibly a read error. The chain has TRBV27 and TRBJ2-5; TRBD1 aligns across 8 bases. This CDR3 has 15 amino acids. The V gene's germline CDR1 is MNHEY and CDR2 SMNVEV (reference sequence). CDR3 DNA: TGTGTCAGCAGACCCCTGACAGGGGCAGATGAGACCCAGTACTTC. Translation: CVSRPLTGADETQYF.

This clonotype came up a few times. V gene TRBV11-3 combines with J gene TRBJ1-6; a possible D gene is TRBD1 (5 bases). V was clipped by 3 bases and J by 10 bases, with 13 bases between them. This CDR3 is 14 amino acids long. Germline CDR1 SGHNT, CDR2 YENEEA. For the CDR3, the DNA is TGTGCCAGCAGCTTCAGGGAGGTTGGATCACCCCTCCACTTT. Its protein product is CASSFREVGSPLHF.

This clonotype was picked up a small number of times. The J gene is TRBJ2-5, the V gene TRBV7-3, with D possibly being TRBD1 (5 bases). The V end was cut by 7 bases, the J end by 5 bases, with 5 bases between. Germline CDR1 reads SGHTA; CDR2 reads FQGTGA. The CDR3 is 10 amino acids. The DNA of the CDR3 is TGTGCCAGCAACAGGGAGACCCAGTACTTC. Protein product: CASNRETQYF.

The chain is built from TRBV2 and TRBJ2-5, with 7 nucleotides matching TRBD2. The trim removed 5 bases at V and 4 bases at J, leaving 10 bases unmatched. The CDR3 spans 15 residues. Germline V gene lookup returns CDR1 SNHLY and CDR2 FYNNEI. The CDR3: CASSPPLLAGETQYF. DNA of the CDR3: TGTGCCAGCAGTCCTCCTTTGTTAGCGGGAGAGACCCAGTACTTC.

This clonotype is a singleton in its sample. The chain uses TRBV6-2 or TRBV6-3 and TRBJ1-2; tentatively, D is TRBD1 (5 bases). V was trimmed by 6 bases and J by 3 bases, leaving 17 bases between them. The CDR3 extends over 15 amino acids. In germline, CDR1 is MNHEY, CDR2 SVGEGT. CDR3 nucleotide sequence: TGTGCCAGCAGCCCACACCGGGACGTACACTATGGCTACACCTTC. It yields the protein CASSPHRDVHYGYTF.

This chain links TRBV20-1 with TRBJ1-2, with 7 bases lining up with TRBD1. Trimming took 0 bases from V and 4 from J; bases not matched to a gene: 14. This CDR3 is built from 17 residues. Germline loops: CDR1 DFQATT, CDR2 SNEGSKA (reference sequence). The CDR3 loop reads CSARDLRAGQEGYGYTF. The CDR3 bases are TGCAGTGCTAGAGATCTAAGAGCTGGACAGGAGGGCTATGGCTACACCTTC.